The 2 T cell receptor gamma chains presented below share a single source sample, sequenced in a study of gamma delta lymphoproliferative disorders and STAT genes. TCRdb ran CATT on the multiplex PCR reads. The sample lists 5,000 or so gamma-chain clones, approximately 7.9% occurring once. PBMCs from patients and controls supplied the genomic DNA for sequencing. The sequencing input was blood. The receptor source for this set is a human donor in good health.

Sample share makes this clone medium-sized. Other DNA variants within this sample encode the same CDR3. The V and J genes are TRGV2 and TRGJP2. The J gene, left out of TCRdb, was set here by checking the DNA against germline. Germline V gene data show CDR1 as EGSNGY and CDR2 as YDSYNSKV. The CDR3 runs to 15 residues. The J segment lost 5 bases and the V segment lost 0 bases, leaving 6 bases of the junction unmatched. The CDR3 here is CATWDGLSSDWIKTF. The CDR3 nucleotides read TGTGCCACCTGGGACGGGCTAAGCAGTGATTGGATCAAGACGTTT.

In DNA form, the CDR3 reads TGTGCCTTGTGGAGGTGCGTGTATTATAAGAAACTCTTT. Encoded protein: CALWRCVYYKKLF. The chain couples TRGV9 to TRGJ1 or TRGJ2. The J gene was missing in TCRdb and was found by matching the end of the DNA to germline. The V and J ends lost 6 bases and 4 bases, in that order; junction bases with no gene match: 9. The CDR3 covers 13 residues. Germline CDR1 GITISATS, CDR2 ISYDGTV (reference sequence).